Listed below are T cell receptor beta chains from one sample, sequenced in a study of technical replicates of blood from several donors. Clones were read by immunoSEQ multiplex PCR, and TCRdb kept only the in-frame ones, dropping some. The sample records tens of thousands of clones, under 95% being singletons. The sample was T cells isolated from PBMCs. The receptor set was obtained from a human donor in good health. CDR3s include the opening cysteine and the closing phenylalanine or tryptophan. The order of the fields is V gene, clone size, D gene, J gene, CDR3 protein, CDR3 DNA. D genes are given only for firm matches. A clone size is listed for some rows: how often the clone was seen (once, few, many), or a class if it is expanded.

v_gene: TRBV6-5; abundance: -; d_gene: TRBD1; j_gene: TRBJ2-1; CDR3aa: CASSRGQEGNEQFF; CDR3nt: TGTGCCAGCAGTCGGGGACAGGAGGGGAATGAGCAGTTCTTC
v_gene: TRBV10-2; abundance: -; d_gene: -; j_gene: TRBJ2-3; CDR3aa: CASSGEADTQYF; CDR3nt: TGCGCCAGCAGTGGAGAGGCAGATACGCAGTATTTT
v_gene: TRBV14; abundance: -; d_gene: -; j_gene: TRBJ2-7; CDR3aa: CASSPTGYEQYF; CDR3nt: TGTGCCAGCAGCCCCACAGGGTACGAGCAGTACTTC
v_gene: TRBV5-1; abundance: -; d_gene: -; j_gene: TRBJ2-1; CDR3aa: CASSLAGEQFF; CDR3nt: TGCGCCAGCAGCTTGGCAGGTGAGCAGTTCTTC
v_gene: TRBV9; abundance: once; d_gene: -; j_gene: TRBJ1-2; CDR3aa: CASSVVTEYGYTF; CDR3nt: TGTGCCAGCAGCGTAGTAACAGAATATGGCTACACCTTC
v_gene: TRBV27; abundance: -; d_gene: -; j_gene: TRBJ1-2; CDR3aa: CASSPRTPQVYGYTF; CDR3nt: TGTGCCAGCAGTCCAAGGACACCTCAAGTCTATGGCTACACCTTC
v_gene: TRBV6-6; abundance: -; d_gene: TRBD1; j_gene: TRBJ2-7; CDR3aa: CATRGQGYYEQYF; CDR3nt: TGTGCCACCCGGGGACAGGGGTACTACGAGCAGTACTTC
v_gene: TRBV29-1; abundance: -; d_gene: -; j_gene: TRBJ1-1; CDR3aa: CSVIGANTEAFF; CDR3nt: TGCAGCGTAATAGGGGCGAACACTGAAGCTTTCTTT
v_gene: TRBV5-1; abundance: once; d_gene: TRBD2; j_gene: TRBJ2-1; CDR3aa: CASSLAGTSGHNEQFF; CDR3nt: TGCGCCAGCAGCTTGGCCGGGACTAGCGGACACAATGAGCAGTTCTTC
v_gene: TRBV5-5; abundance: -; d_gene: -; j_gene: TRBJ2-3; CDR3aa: CASSLRTKEGYTQYF; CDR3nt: TGTGCCAGCAGCTTGCGGACGAAGGAGGGTTATACGCAGTATTTT
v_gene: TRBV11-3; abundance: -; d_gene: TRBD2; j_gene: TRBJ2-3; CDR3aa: CASQRDYTDTQYF; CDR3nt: TGTGCCAGCCAGCGGGATTACACAGATACGCAGTATTTT
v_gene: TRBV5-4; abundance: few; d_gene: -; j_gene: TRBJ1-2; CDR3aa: CASSSMDKMANYGYTF; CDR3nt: TGTGCCAGCAGCTCAATGGACAAGATGGCTAACTATGGCTACACCTTC
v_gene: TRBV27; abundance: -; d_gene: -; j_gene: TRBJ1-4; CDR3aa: CASSSQTGTYTNEKLFF; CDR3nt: TGTGCCAGCAGTTCCCAGACGGGAACATATACTAATGAAAAACTGTTTTTT
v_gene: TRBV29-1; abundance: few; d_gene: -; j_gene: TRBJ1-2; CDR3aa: CSVENDRGYGYTF; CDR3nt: TGCAGCGTTGAGAATGACAGAGGCTATGGCTACACCTTC
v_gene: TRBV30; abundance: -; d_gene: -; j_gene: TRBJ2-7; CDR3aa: CAWRNPDGLDYEQYF; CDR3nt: TGTGCCTGGAGGAACCCCGACGGGTTGGACTACGAGCAGTACTTC